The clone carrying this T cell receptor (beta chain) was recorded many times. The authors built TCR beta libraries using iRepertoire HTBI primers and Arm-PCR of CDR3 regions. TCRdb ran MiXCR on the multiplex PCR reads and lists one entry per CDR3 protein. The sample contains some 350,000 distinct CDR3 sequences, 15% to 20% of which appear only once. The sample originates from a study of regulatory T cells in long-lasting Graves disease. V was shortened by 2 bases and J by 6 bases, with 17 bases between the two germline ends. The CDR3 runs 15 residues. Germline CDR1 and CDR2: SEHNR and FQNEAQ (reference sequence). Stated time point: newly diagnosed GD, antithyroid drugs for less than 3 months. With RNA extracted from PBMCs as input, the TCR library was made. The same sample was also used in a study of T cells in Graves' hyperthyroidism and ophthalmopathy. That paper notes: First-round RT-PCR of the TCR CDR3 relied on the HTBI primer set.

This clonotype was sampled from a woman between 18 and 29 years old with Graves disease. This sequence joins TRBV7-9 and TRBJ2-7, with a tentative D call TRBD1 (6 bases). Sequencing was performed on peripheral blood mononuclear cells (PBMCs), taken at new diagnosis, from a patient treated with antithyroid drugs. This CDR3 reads CASSLQGRGRGEQYF. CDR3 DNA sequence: TGTGCCAGCAGCTTACAGGGCAGGGGTCGGGGCGAGCAGTACTTC.